A selection of T cell receptor beta chains follows, all from one sample in a study of blood T cell repertoires in COVID-19. Sequenced by immunoSEQ multiplex PCR; TCRdb stores in-frame clones only, minus some. The data hold approximately 190,000 clones, with 75% to 85% observed a single time. The sample consisted of peripheral blood. These receptors originate from a man in his sixties with acute or convalescent COVID-19. The CDR3 runs from the conserved cysteine through the conserved F or W. Fields, in order: J gene, V gene, D gene, clone size, CDR3 protein, CDR3 DNA. A D gene is named only where the DNA matches it firmly. Part of the rows lack a size; the others show once, few, many or a class for expanded clones.

J: TRBJ1-1; V: TRBV2; D: TRBD1; size: few; CDR3: CASSLTGTGNTEAFF; DNA: TGTGCCAGCAGTCTCACCGGGACAGGGAACACTGAAGCTTTCTTT
J: TRBJ2-5; V: TRBV6-4; D: -; size: once; CDR3: CASSEVPGVQETQYF; DNA: TGTGCCAGCAGTGAGGTTCCGGGGGTCCAAGAGACCCAGTACTTC
J: TRBJ2-7; V: TRBV3-1/TRBV3-2; D: -; size: once; CDR3: CASSQRYEQYF; DNA: TGTGCCAGCAGCCAACGTTACGAGCAGTACTTC
J: TRBJ2-6; V: TRBV15; D: TRBD2; size: -; CDR3: CATSPRVGLAGVFGANVLTF; DNA: TGTGCCACCAGCCCGCGGGTCGGACTAGCGGGAGTCTTTGGGGCCAACGTCCTGACTTTC
J: TRBJ2-5; V: TRBV10-3; D: -; size: few; CDR3: CAISESRGSGGETQYF; DNA: TGTGCCATCAGTGAGTCGCGAGGTAGCGGAGGGGAGACCCAGTACTTC
J: TRBJ1-1; V: TRBV7-8; D: -; size: -; CDR3: CASSRPGRGGTEAFF; DNA: TGTGCCAGCAGCCGGCCGGGTAGGGGAGGAACTGAAGCTTTCTTT
J: TRBJ1-6; V: TRBV9; D: -; size: -; CDR3: CASSTRSDNSPLHF; DNA: TGTGCCAGCAGCACCCGGTCCGATAATTCACCCCTCCACTTT
J: TRBJ1-5; V: TRBV9; D: -; size: once; CDR3: CASSVGPGGNQPQHF; DNA: TGTGCCAGCAGCGTAGGCCCAGGGGGCAATCAGCCCCAGCATTTT
J: TRBJ2-1; V: TRBV5-1; D: TRBD2; size: -; CDR3: CASSLVSSGNNEQFF; DNA: TGCGCCAGCAGCTTGGTATCTAGCGGGAATAATGAGCAGTTCTTC
J: TRBJ2-3; V: TRBV12-3/TRBV12-4; D: -; size: -; CDR3: CASSLRGGTQYF; DNA: TGTGCCAGCAGCCTCCGTGGAGGTACGCAGTATTTT
J: TRBJ2-5; V: TRBV4-2; D: -; size: few; CDR3: CASSQDGGGRGETQYF; DNA: TGTGCCAGCAGCCAAGATGGCGGGGGCCGGGGAGAGACCCAGTACTTC
J: TRBJ2-1; V: TRBV4-3; D: -; size: once; CDR3: CASSQESGDYRLGEQFF; DNA: TGCGCCAGCAGCCAAGAATCAGGGGACTACCGGTTAGGTGAGCAGTTCTTC
J: TRBJ1-1; V: TRBV24-1; D: TRBD1; size: -; CDR3: CATRGAGGENTEAFF; DNA: TGTGCCACCAGGGGGGCAGGGGGTGAGAACACTGAAGCTTTCTTT
J: TRBJ2-7; V: TRBV6-4; D: TRBD1; size: -; CDR3: CASAEPGQPYEQYF; DNA: TGTGCCAGCGCGGAACCGGGACAGCCCTACGAGCAGTACTTC
J: TRBJ1-6; V: TRBV20-1; D: -; size: few; CDR3: CSASGGRRAHF; DNA: TGCAGTGCTAGCGGGGGGCGGAGGGCTCACTTT
J: TRBJ2-7; V: TRBV10-2; D: TRBD2; size: -; CDR3: CASSESGSGRTYEQYF; DNA: TGCGCCAGCAGTGAGTCGGGGAGCGGGAGAACCTACGAGCAGTACTTC
J: TRBJ1-2; V: TRBV6-1; D: TRBD1; size: -; CDR3: CASSVRPGQGAVWDYGYTF; DNA: TGTGCCAGCAGTGTCCGACCGGGACAGGGGGCTGTATGGGACTATGGCTACACCTTC
J: TRBJ1-3; V: TRBV7-2; D: -; size: -; CDR3: CASSLGGRDVGNTIYF; DNA: TGTGCCAGCAGCTTAGGGGGGCGCGACGTTGGAAACACCATATATTTT
J: TRBJ2-1; V: TRBV27; D: TRBD1; size: -; CDR3: CASSLSGTGGIEQFF; DNA: TGTGCCAGCAGTTTAAGTGGGACAGGCGGTATTGAGCAGTTCTTC
J: TRBJ1-2; V: TRBV25-1; D: TRBD1; size: -; CDR3: CASSDPGQHYGYTF; DNA: TGTGCCAGCAGTGACCCGGGACAGCACTATGGCTACACCTTC
J: TRBJ2-1; V: TRBV5-1; D: TRBD2; size: -; CDR3: CASSYPGLAGAGEQFF; DNA: TGCGCCAGCAGCTACCCGGGACTAGCGGGAGCGGGAGAGCAGTTCTTC
J: TRBJ1-1; V: TRBV9; D: TRBD1; size: -; CDR3: CASSPDGQVNTEAFF; DNA: TGTGCCAGCAGCCCCGATGGACAGGTGAACACTGAAGCTTTCTTT
J: TRBJ2-6; V: TRBV6-5; D: -; size: -; CDR3: CASSYRDSGANVLTF; DNA: TGTGCCAGCAGTTACCGGGACTCTGGGGCCAACGTCCTGACTTTC
J: TRBJ2-7; V: TRBV19; D: -; size: -; CDR3: CASSIRASMACEQYF; DNA: TGTGCCAGTAGTATCCGAGCTAGCATGGCCTGCGAGCAGTACTTC
J: TRBJ2-1; V: TRBV3-1/TRBV3-2; D: -; size: -; CDR3: CASSQDILTYNEQFF; DNA: TGTGCCAGCAGCCAAGATATATTAACCTACAATGAGCAGTTCTTC
J: TRBJ2-7; V: TRBV19; D: TRBD1; size: -; CDR3: CASRPRGGTGTYEQYF; DNA: TGTGCCAGTAGACCAAGAGGCGGGACAGGGACCTACGAGCAGTACTTC